The 29 T cell receptor beta chains given below trace back to one sample, sequenced in a study of shared clonotypes between healthy human individuals. Naive CD8 populations comprised CD45RO-negative cells positively selected for CCR7, excluding terminally differentiated effector memory CD45RA+ cells. Produced via immunoSEQ multiplex PCR; TCRdb's table is partial and in-frame only. The table has roughly 2,000,000 clones, 85% to 95% seen once. Sample: naive CD8+ T cells sorted from blood. These receptors were taken from a man aged 18 to 29 in good health.

This clone was seen a single time. The J gene is TRBJ1-2, the V gene TRBV7-8; D possibly corresponds to TRBD1 (5 bases). Germline V gene lookup returns CDR1 SGHVS and CDR2 FQNEAQ. Trimming left V 8 bases short and J 1 base short, with 14 bases between. The CDR3 extends over 14 amino acids. CDR3 sequence (DNA): TGTGCCAGCTCAGGCGGGGGACTTAACTATGGCTACACCTTC. This gives the protein CASSGGGLNYGYTF.

Only one count was recorded for this clone. Mismatch with germline at one junction end may stem from a read error. The V call is TRBV7-7, the J call TRBJ2-1; D is perhaps TRBD2 (5 bases). From germline, CDR1 is SSHAT and CDR2 FNYEAQ (reference sequence). The CDR3 is 13 residues long. The CDR3 spells CASSLVEGREQFF. CDR3 sequence (DNA): TGTGCTAGCAGCTTAGTTGAGGGCCGCGAGCAGTTCTTC.

The chain employs TRBV5-1 and TRBJ2-1; D is ambiguous. The CDR3 runs 12 residues. V was cut by 7 bases and J by 5 bases, with 10 bases left in between. From germline, CDR1 is SGHRS and CDR2 YFSETQ. The CDR3 nucleotides are TGCGCCAGCCGTGACCATAACAATGAGCAGTTCTTC. Residues: CASRDHNNEQFF.

V usage is TRBV29-1 and J usage is TRBJ1-1; 7 bases line up with TRBD1. This CDR3 region has 12 residues. Trimming removed 7 bases from V and 6 bases from J; junction bases left unmatched: 8. Per germline, CDR1 SQVTM and CDR2 ANQGSEA. The CDR3 sequence is CSASTGDAEAFF. CDR3 sequence (DNA): TGCAGCGCCTCTACAGGGGACGCTGAAGCTTTCTTT. Supplemented by reference TRBV29-1 and TRBJ1-1, the full variable domain reads SAVISQKPSRDICQRGTSLTIQCQVDSQVTMMFWYRQQPGQSLTLIATANQGSEATYESGFVIDKFPISRPNLTFSTLTVSNMSPEDSSIYLCSASTGDAEAFFGQGTRLTVV.

This clone was found once. This rearrangement joins TRBV9 to TRBJ1-1, with D possibly TRBD1 on 6 matching bases. Per the germline V gene, CDR1 is SGDLS and CDR2 is YYNGEE. The CDR3 is 13 amino acids. With 4 bases removed from V and 8 bases from J, the gap between germline ends came to 15 bases. This chain's CDR3 is CASSPYEQGEAFF. In DNA form, the CDR3 reads TGTGCCAGCAGCCCCTACGAACAGGGAGAAGCTTTCTTT.

A note on this clone: Other DNA sequences in this specimen translate into the identical CDR3. The V call is TRBV7-9, the J call TRBJ2-1, with D maybe TRBD2 (6 bases). The CDR3 is 12 residues long. Germline V gene sequence: CDR1 SEHNR, CDR2 FQNEAQ (reference sequence). V dropped 3 bases and J dropped 8 bases, with 8 bases sitting between them. CDR3 protein: CASSFTGDEQFF. In nucleotides, the CDR3 is TGTGCCAGCAGCTTCACGGGGGATGAGCAGTTCTTC.

The chain joins TRBV13 to TRBJ2-3, with TRBD2 matching over 14 bases. CDR1 is PRHDT and CDR2 is FYEKMQ in the germline V gene (reference sequence). With V trimmed by 5 bases and J by 11 bases, 12 bases remained unmatched. The CDR3 spans 16 residues. In DNA, the CDR3 is TGTGCCAGCAGCGCCCGCGGGACTAGCGGGGGAAAAGGGCAGTATTTT. This sequence encodes CASSARGTSGGKGQYF.

The chain combines TRBV2 with TRBJ1-5; D call uncertain. Trimming removed 2 bases at V and 5 bases at J, with 7 bases between. Looked up from germline, CDR1 is SNHLY and CDR2 is FYNNEI. This CDR3 contains 13 residues. CDR3 protein: CASSELGDQPQHF. The DNA for the CDR3 is TGTGCCAGCAGTGAATTAGGAGATCAGCCCCAGCATTTT.

The J gene is TRBJ2-2, the V gene TRBV6-5, with 8 bases lining up with TRBD1. V trimming: 7 bases; J trimming: 3 bases; junction bases outside the gene matches: 4. CDR1 is MNHEY, CDR2 SVGAGI, per germline. The length of the CDR3 is 14 residues. For the CDR3, the DNA is TGTGCCAGCACCCCGACAGGGGACACCGGGGAGCTGTTTTTT. As protein: CASTPTGDTGELFF.

The CDR3 DNA sequence: TGTGCCAGCAGTTTGCCCACAGGGGGGACTTTCTACGAGCAGTACTTC. Translation gives CASSLPTGGTFYEQYF. This chain uses TRBV28 with TRBJ2-7, with 8 bases matching TRBD1. CDR1 and CDR2 from the germline V gene are MDHEN and SYDVKM. V lost 3 bases to trimming and J lost 3 bases; unmatched junction nucleotides: 10. CDR3 length: 16 residues. The whole variable domain, remainder taken from reference TRBV28 and TRBJ2-7, is DVKVTQSSRYLVKRTGEKVFLECVQDMDHENMFWYRQDPGLGLRLIYFSYDVKMKEKGDIPEGYSVSREKKERFSLILESASTNQTSMYLCASSLPTGGTFYEQYFGPGTRLTVT.

V is TRBV5-1 and J is TRBJ2-7; D possibly corresponds to TRBD1 (5 bases). CDR3 length: 16 amino acids. The germline CDR1 and CDR2 sequences are SGHRS and YFSETQ. V shed 0 bases and J shed 0 bases, with 13 bases lying between them. CDR3 in amino acids: CASSLGRQGGSYEQYF. CDR3 nucleotides: TGCGCCAGCAGCTTGGGTCGTCAGGGTGGCTCCTACGAGCAGTACTTC. Supplemented by reference TRBV5-1 and TRBJ2-7, the full variable domain reads KAGVTQTPRYLIKTRGQQVTLSCSPISGHRSVSWYQQTPGQGLQFLFEYFSETQRNKGNFPGRFSGRQFSNSRSEMNVSTLELGDSALYLCASSLGRQGGSYEQYFGPGTRLTVT.

The chain is built from TRBV28 and TRBJ1-2; 7 bases fit TRBD1. CDR1 and CDR2 (germline): MDHEN, SYDVKM. Unmatched junction bases numbered 3, after V lost 5 bases and J lost 3 bases. This CDR3 is built from 13 residues. In DNA form, the CDR3 reads TGTGCCAGCAGTGCAGGGGGAGACTATGGCTACACCTTC. Translated: CASSAGGDYGYTF.

The genes are TRBV5-4 and TRBJ1-2, with 7 bases that match TRBD1. The V and J ends lost 7 bases and 4 bases, in that order; junction bases with no gene match: 10. The germline CDR1 and CDR2 sequences are SGHNT and YYREEE (reference sequence). The CDR3 has 14 residues. In nucleotides, the CDR3 is TGTGCCAGCGTCAATGCCTGGGACAGCTATGGCTACACCTTC. This codes for CASVNAWDSYGYTF.

This clone occurred once. The rearrangement uses TRBV19 and TRBJ1-1, with a possible D match to TRBD1 (6 bases). Germline CDR1 and CDR2: LNHDA and SQIVND (reference sequence). This CDR3 has 15 residues. The V and J ends lost 5 bases and 6 bases respectively, with 19 bases between them. The CDR3 region is CASSSGARTDPEAFF. As DNA, the CDR3 is TGTGCCAGTAGTTCGGGCGCCAGGACAGATCCTGAAGCTTTCTTT.

This CDR3 reads CASSETGLANYNEQFF. DNA for the CDR3: TGCGCCAGCAGCGAAACTGGACTAGCGAATTACAATGAGCAGTTCTTC. The chain uses TRBV4-1 and TRBJ2-1, with 9 bases that match TRBD2. This CDR3 has 16 residues. Germline CDR1 and CDR2: MGHRA and YSYEKL. V trimming: 5 bases; J trimming: 4 bases; junction bases outside the gene matches: 9.

The chain combines TRBV18 with TRBJ2-1; D is unclear. The CDR3 length is 16 residues. In germline, CDR1 is KGHSH, CDR2 LQKENI. Deletions cut 2 bases from V and 3 bases from J, with 14 bases between. CDR3 region: CASSPSGGMGYNEQFF. CDR3 DNA: TGTGCCAGCTCACCATCGGGCGGAATGGGCTACAATGAGCAGTTCTTC.

The genes are TRBV4-1 and TRBJ2-3; 9 bases are shared with TRBD2. The CDR3 spans 16 residues. CDR1 and CDR2 from the germline V gene are MGHRA and YSYEKL. V lost 0 bases, J lost 1 base, and 2 bases stayed unmatched. CDR3 protein: CASSQEWTSGTDTQYF. CDR3 sequence (DNA): TGCGCCAGCAGCCAAGAGTGGACTAGCGGCACAGATACGCAGTATTTT.

As regards this clone: Other DNA sequences within the sample encode an identical CDR3. The chain uses TRBV2 and TRBJ2-1; D remains ambiguous. This CDR3 region has 13 residues. Trimming took off 2 bases at V and 1 base at J, with 3 bases between the two ends. Germline V gene data show CDR1 as SNHLY and CDR2 as FYNNEI. CDR3 sequence (DNA): TGTGCCAGCAGTGAACAGTCCTACAATGAGCAGTTCTTC. Its protein is CASSEQSYNEQFF.

In DNA, the CDR3 is TGTGCCAGTAATGGGATTGAGGACTGTTACGAGCAGTACTTC. Amino acids: CASNGIEDCYEQYF. The V and J genes are TRBV19 and TRBJ2-7; the D gene is possibly TRBD2 (5 bases). Per germline, CDR1 LNHDA and CDR2 SQIVND (reference sequence). The CDR3 runs to 14 residues. The V end was cut by 7 bases, the J end by 4 bases, with 17 bases between. The full variable domain, its missing parts supplied by reference TRBV19 and TRBJ2-7, is DGGITQSPKYLFRKEGQNVTLSCEQNLNHDAMYWYRQDPGQGLRLIYYSQIVNDFQKGDIAEGYSVSREKKESFPLTVTSAQKNPTAFYLCASNGIEDCYEQYFGPGTRLTVT.

The chain recombines TRBV27 with TRBJ2-7; perhaps TRBD2 as D (5 bases). V was trimmed by 3 bases and J by 5 bases, leaving 11 bases between them. This CDR3 region has 13 residues. Germline V gene lookup returns CDR1 MNHEY and CDR2 SMNVEV (reference sequence). The DNA of the CDR3 is TGTGCCAGCAGTTTGGGGAGCCTGAACGAGCAGTACTTC. Its translation: CASSLGSLNEQYF.

As to this clone: The sample holds other DNA sequences that translate to the same CDR3. J is TRBJ2-7 and V is TRBV4-3, with D hard to call. The CDR3 consists of 13 residues. V lost 0 bases to trimming and J lost 3 bases, with 6 bases between them. The germline CDR1 and CDR2 sequences are LGHNA and YSLEER. The CDR3 protein is CASSQDRVYEQYF. The CDR3 DNA follows: TGCGCCAGCAGCCAAGATCGGGTCTACGAGCAGTACTTC.

The J gene is TRBJ1-2, the V gene TRBV2; TRBD1 aligns across 11 bases. Per germline, CDR1 SNHLY and CDR2 FYNNEI. The CDR3 runs to 16 residues. V lost 3 bases and J lost 3; bases outside the gene matches: 6. The CDR3 sequence: CASSDNWDRGDYGYTF. CDR3 DNA: TGTGCCAGCAGTGATAATTGGGACAGGGGGGACTATGGCTACACCTTC.

The rearrangement links TRBV18 to TRBJ1-2; D is undetermined. With 6 bases removed from V and 2 bases from J, the gap between germline ends came to 16 bases. Germline V gene data show CDR1 as KGHSH and CDR2 as LQKENI. This CDR3 spans 15 amino acids. The CDR3 DNA is TGTGCCAGCTCTGACGATCCCAACGCGAACTATGGCTACACCTTC. It specifies CASSDDPNANYGYTF.

V gene TRBV28 combines with J gene TRBJ1-5; D gene unclear. Germline V gene data show CDR1 as MDHEN and CDR2 as SYDVKM. CDR3 length: 15 amino acids. V lost 1 base to trimming and J lost 3 bases, with 10 bases between them. As DNA, the CDR3 is TGTGCCAGCAGTTTATCTTTAGGAAACAATCAGCCCCAGCATTTT. Translated, it gives CASSLSLGNNQPQHF. The full variable domain, rest sourced from reference TRBV28 and TRBJ1-5, is DVKVTQSSRYLVKRTGEKVFLECVQDMDHENMFWYRQDPGLGLRLIYFSYDVKMKEKGDIPEGYSVSREKKERFSLILESASTNQTSMYLCASSLSLGNNQPQHFGDGTRLSIL.

The CDR3 bases are TGTGCCAGCAGCTTAGCGCCACAGGGGCGGGAGCGGTCAGATACGCAGTATTTT. Amino acid sequence: CASSLAPQGRERSDTQYF. The chain carries TRBV7-6 and TRBJ2-3; D may be TRBD1 or TRBD2 (7 bases each). V gave up 0 bases and J gave up 4 bases, with 20 bases separating them. Per germline, CDR1 SGHVS and CDR2 FNYEAQ. There are 18 residues in the CDR3.

The V call is TRBV21-1, the J call TRBJ2-7; the table calls TRBD1, which could not be checked here. TRBV21-1 is a known pseudogene. The CDR3 contains 13 residues. CDR3 region: CASITGGDREQYF. For the CDR3, the DNA is TGTGCCAGCATCACAGGGGGGGATCGGGAGCAGTACTTC.

The chain carries TRBV2 and TRBJ1-6; D perhaps matches TRBD1 (5 bases). The germline gives CDR1 SNHLY, CDR2 FYNNEI. The CDR3 runs 13 residues. V was trimmed by 3 bases and J by 10 bases, leaving 10 bases between them. CDR3 amino acids: CASSDQGTSPLHF. In nucleotides, the CDR3 is TGTGCCAGCAGTGACCAGGGTACCTCACCCCTCCACTTT. The whole variable domain, remainder taken from reference TRBV2 and TRBJ1-6, is EPEVTQTPSHQVTQMGQEVILRCVPISNHLYFYWYRQILGQKVEFLVSFYNNEISEKSEIFDDQFSVERPDGSNFTLKIRSTKLEDSAMYFCASSDQGTSPLHFGNGTRLTVT.

Of note for this clone: The sample holds other DNA sequences that translate to the same CDR3. This chain links TRBV4-3 with TRBJ2-5, with D uncertain. V lost 0 bases and J 3 bases, leaving 5 bases between the germline ends. The CDR3 spans 13 residues. Germline-derived CDR1 and CDR2 are LGHNA and YSLEER. Here the CDR3 reads CASSQDIEETQYF. The CDR3 DNA reads as TGCGCCAGCAGCCAAGATATCGAAGAGACCCAGTACTTC.

This sequence joins TRBV5-8 and TRBJ1-5, with a weak D call TRBD1 (5 bases). The CDR3 extends over 15 amino acids. Germline V CDR1 and CDR2: SGHTS, YDEGEE. V dropped 0 bases and J dropped 5 bases, with 12 bases sitting between them. The CDR3 protein is CASSLGGDLYQPQHF. For the CDR3, the DNA is TGTGCCAGCAGCTTGGGGGGGGACCTTTATCAGCCCCAGCATTTT.